Each of the 28 T cell receptor beta chains below was sequenced from the same sample in a study of human T cells and chemical hapten exposure. Time point specified: healthy volunteer bleed at 2 weeks. Whole blood, unfractionated, served as the material for total RNA extraction. Via MiXCR, TCRdb re-called the RACE reads, giving one row per CDR3 protein. The sample carries approximately 97,000 distinct CDR3 sequences, about 10% recorded once. Sequencing input: whole blood. The receptors come from a female donor in good health. Some clones in this sample may be carry-over from other donors' samples.

This clonotype has a handful of counts. This chain joins TRBV2 and TRBJ1-5; a weak D match, TRBD1 (5 bases). Per the germline V gene, CDR1 is SNHLY and CDR2 is FYNNEI. Trimming stripped 5 bases from V and 4 bases from J, with 12 bases between. The CDR3 has 14 residues. The CDR3 loop reads CASSLARGNQPQHF. CDR3 nucleotides: TGTGCCAGCAGTTTGGCGAGGGGTAATCAGCCCCAGCATTTT.

V gene TRBV10-3 combines with J gene TRBJ2-2, with TRBD1 matching 7 bases. Germline loops: CDR1 ENHRY, CDR2 SYGVKD. J lost 0 bases, V lost 5 bases, and 3 bases had no gene match. This CDR3 is built from 15 residues. CDR3 region: CAISRDSANTGELFF. CDR3 in DNA: TGTGCCATCAGTCGGGACAGTGCGAACACCGGGGAGCTGTTTTTT.

This clonotype was seen a few times. V usage is TRBV20-1 and J usage is TRBJ2-3; no clear D. V shed 6 bases and J shed 0 bases, with 13 bases lying between them. CDR3 length: 14 residues. Germline V CDR1 and CDR2: DFQATT, SNEGSKA (reference sequence). This CDR3 reads CSAPGQVSTDTQYF. CDR3 DNA: TGCAGTGCCCCAGGCCAAGTGAGCACAGATACGCAGTATTTT.

In its sample, this clonotype was seen a few times. V gene TRBV6-6 combines with J gene TRBJ2-7; D is possibly TRBD1 (5 bases). Trimming took 1 base from V and 3 from J, leaving 19 bases between them. The CDR3 runs to 17 residues. CDR1 is MNHNY and CDR2 is SVGAGI in the germline V gene (reference sequence). The DNA for the CDR3 is TGTGCCAGCAGTTACTATCACCCCAGGGAAGGGGTCTACGAGCAGTACTTC. It yields the protein CASSYYHPREGVYEQYF.

This chain uses TRBV29-1 with TRBJ1-1; TRBD1 is a possible D gene (5 bases). Trimming left V 6 bases short and J 3 bases short, with 17 bases between. The CDR3 runs 14 residues. CDR1 is SQVTM and CDR2 is ANQGSEA in the germline V gene. DNA for the CDR3: TGCAGCGTCGGGACGACGCGTAGCGACACTGAAGCTTTCTTT. Amino acid sequence: CSVGTTRSDTEAFF. Supplemented by reference TRBV29-1 and TRBJ1-1, the full variable domain reads SAVISQKPSRDICQRGTSLTIQCQVDSQVTMMFWYRQQPGQSLTLIATANQGSEATYESGFVIDKFPISRPNLTFSTLTVSNMSPEDSSIYLCSVGTTRSDTEAFFGQGTRLTVV.

This clonotype was detected ten times or more. V is TRBV5-6 and J is TRBJ1-2; D is unresolved. Germline CDR1 is SGHDT and CDR2 is YYEEEE. The ends were cut back, 0 bases at V and 10 bases at J, with 7 bases in the middle. CDR3 length equals 11 residues. For the CDR3, the DNA is TGTGCCAGCAGCTTGGTGACGGTCTACACCTTC. Its protein product is CASSLVTVYTF.

This clonotype was recorded at least ten times. The chain couples TRBV12-3 or TRBV12-4 to TRBJ2-5; 10 nucleotides line up with TRBD2. Germline trimming cut 8 bases from V and 4 bases from J; bases unmatched to any gene: 4. The CDR3 totals 13 residues. The CDR3 loop is CASGTSGAETQYF. The CDR3 DNA reads TGTGCCAGCGGCACTAGCGGGGCAGAGACCCAGTACTTC.

In nucleotides, the CDR3 is TGTGCCAGTGGGAGCGGGAGCTCCTACAATGAGCAGTTCTTC. This translates into CASGSGSSYNEQFF. The chain employs TRBV19 and TRBJ2-1; 8 positions match TRBD2. CDR1 and CDR2 from the germline V gene are LNHDA and SQIVND (reference sequence). Germline trimming cut 8 bases from V and 0 bases from J; bases unmatched to any gene: 3. The CDR3 sequence is 14 residues long. Combining the CDR3 with reference TRBV19 and TRBJ2-1 gives the whole variable domain DGGITQSPKYLFRKEGQNVTLSCEQNLNHDAMYWYRQDPGQGLRLIYYSQIVNDFQKGDIAEGYSVSREKKESFPLTVTSAQKNPTAFYLCASGSGSSYNEQFFGPGTRLTVL.

This clonotype showed up just a few times. The V and J genes are TRBV5-1 and TRBJ2-5; no clear D gene. This CDR3 spans 14 amino acids. Per the germline V gene, CDR1 is SGHRS and CDR2 is YFSETQ. The germline V and J ends were trimmed by 0 bases and 3 bases, with 9 bases remaining between them. CDR3 DNA sequence: TGCGCCAGCAGCTTGGAAACGGCAGAAGAGACCCAGTACTTC. Protein sequence: CASSLETAEETQYF.

There are a few counts of this clonotype. J is TRBJ2-7 and V is TRBV12-3 or TRBV12-4; 7 positions agree with TRBD1. This CDR3 has 16 residues. J was trimmed by 4 bases and V by 5 bases; bases with no gene match: 14. In DNA, the CDR3 is TGTGCCAGCAGTCCCCTGACAGGGCGACTGCGGTACGAGCAGTACTTC. Translating it yields CASSPLTGRLRYEQYF.

This clonotype has a handful of counts. This chain links TRBV27 with TRBJ1-3; D is unresolved. This CDR3 has 15 residues. CDR1 MNHEY and CDR2 SMNVEV come from the germline V gene (reference sequence). Trimming took off 7 bases at V and 1 base at J, with 14 bases between the two ends. The CDR3 reads CASTMGLGSGNTIYF. CDR3 coding DNA: TGTGCCAGCACCATGGGTCTAGGGTCTGGAAACACCATATATTTT.

The chain links TRBV4-3 to TRBJ2-7, with 12 nucleotides matching TRBD2. Germline V gene sequence: CDR1 LGHNA, CDR2 YSLEER. The V segment lost 4 bases and the J segment 1 base; nucleotides outside the gene matches: 5. The CDR3 consists of 16 residues. The CDR3 reads CASSPKGLAGSYEQYF. In DNA form, the CDR3 reads TGCGCCAGCAGCCCGAAGGGACTAGCGGGTTCCTACGAGCAGTACTTC.

This clonotype was seen a few times. The CDR3 bases are TGTGCCACCAGCAGCGACCTCAGGGGTCCGGACATTCAGTACTTC. Translating gives CATSSDLRGPDIQYF. The chain links TRBV15 to TRBJ2-4, with a possible D match to TRBD1 (6 bases). The CDR3 is 15 amino acids. Germline assignment: CDR1 LNHNV and CDR2 YYDKDF (reference sequence). The V end was cut by 3 bases, the J end by 8 bases, with 17 bases between.

This clonotype was detected many times. The V gene is TRBV20-1, the J gene TRBJ2-5; 9 bases are a match to TRBD2. Germline CDR1 and CDR2: DFQATT and SNEGSKA (reference sequence). J gave up 2 bases and V 2 bases, and 0 bases lay outside the gene matches. This CDR3 is built from 13 residues. The CDR3: CSARLAGQETQYF. CDR3 DNA: TGCAGTGCTAGACTAGCGGGACAAGAGACCCAGTACTTC.

This clonotype was observed many times. This chain connects TRBV12-3 or TRBV12-4 to TRBJ2-7; no reliable D call. The CDR3 totals 15 residues. V lost 2 bases and J lost 0, with 11 bases in between. CDR3 coding DNA: TGTGCCAGCAGTTTATGGCGGACGAGCTCCTACGAGCAGTACTTC. Its protein is CASSLWRTSSYEQYF.

This clonotype was observed at least ten times. V gene TRBV30 combines with J gene TRBJ2-7, with D possibly called TRBD1 or TRBD2 (5 bases each). Germline V gives CDR1 GTSNPN, CDR2 SVGIG (reference sequence). The CDR3 has 13 residues. Trimming removed 3 bases at V and 5 bases at J, with 14 bases between. CDR3 nucleotide sequence: TGTGCCTGGAGAGCCTTTCTGGGGGACGAGCAGTACTTC. Amino acid sequence: CAWRAFLGDEQYF.

Many counts were recorded for this clonotype. The chain recombines TRBV7-9 with TRBJ2-5; D remains unclear. The length of the CDR3 is 11 residues. The V end was cut by 7 bases, the J end by 1 base, with 4 bases between. Germline CDR1 SEHNR, CDR2 FQNEAQ (reference sequence). CDR3 in amino acids: CASIAQETQYF. CDR3 nucleotides: TGTGCCAGCATAGCCCAAGAGACCCAGTACTTC.

The V gene is TRBV20-1, the J gene TRBJ2-3, with 8 bases lining up with TRBD1. J gave up 6 bases and V 6 bases, and 11 bases lay outside the gene matches. This CDR3 region has 14 residues. CDR1 DFQATT and CDR2 SNEGSKA come from the germline V gene (reference sequence). CDR3 residues: CSANRQGQWDTQYF. CDR3 nucleotides: TGCAGTGCAAACCGACAGGGGCAGTGGGATACGCAGTATTTT.

The chain couples TRBV7-9 to TRBJ1-4; the D is unclear. Germline values: CDR1 SEHNR, CDR2 FQNEAQ (reference sequence). There are 12 residues in the CDR3. The ends were cut back, 3 bases at V and 7 bases at J, with 6 bases in the middle. The chain's CDR3 is CASSFGVEKLFF. As DNA, the CDR3 is TGTGCCAGCAGCTTTGGGGTTGAAAAACTGTTTTTT.

In its sample, this clonotype was seen a few times. The chain employs TRBV7-9 and TRBJ2-1; 13 bases agree with TRBD2. The CDR3 has 17 amino acids. Unmatched junction bases numbered 6, after V lost 5 bases and J lost 2 bases. Looked up from germline, CDR1 is SEHNR and CDR2 is FQNEAQ (reference sequence). CDR3 in DNA: TGTGCCAGCAGCGCCGGGACTAGCGGGATCCCCTACAATGAGCAGTTCTTC. Protein: CASSAGTSGIPYNEQFF.

This clonotype was recorded at least ten times. The V and J genes are TRBV18 and TRBJ2-3; 7 nucleotides match TRBD2. The CDR3 has 15 residues. Unmatched junction bases numbered 3, after V lost 3 bases and J lost 0 bases. CDR1 is KGHSH and CDR2 is LQKENI in the germline V gene. CDR3 sequence: CASSPRAGSTDTQYF. The CDR3 DNA follows: TGTGCCAGCTCACCCAGAGCGGGGAGCACAGATACGCAGTATTTT.

The V gene is TRBV18, the J gene TRBJ2-7; tentatively, D is TRBD1 (5 bases). This CDR3 comprises 14 residues. V dropped 6 bases and J dropped 5 bases, with 17 bases sitting between them. The germline V gene encodes CDR1 KGHSH and CDR2 LQKENI. The CDR3 is CASSGGHDPNEQYF. The CDR3 DNA reads as TGTGCCAGCTCCGGTGGACACGACCCCAACGAGCAGTACTTC.

In this sample, this clonotype turned up a few times. The chain couples TRBV6-2 or TRBV6-3 to TRBJ1-5, with D possibly matching TRBD1 (6 bases). This CDR3 has 15 residues. Germline loops: CDR1 MNHEY, CDR2 SVGEGT. V lost 4 bases, J lost 2 bases, and 12 bases lay in between. CDR3 residues: CASSWGGRGNQPQHF. CDR3 coding DNA: TGTGCCAGCAGTTGGGGGGGGCGCGGCAATCAGCCCCAGCATTTT.

This clonotype turned up a few times. In DNA form, the CDR3 reads TGTGCCACCAGTGACAGGGGGCTGATTATTGGCTCTGGGGCCAACGTCCTGACTTTC. This encodes CATSDRGLIIGSGANVLTF. The chain couples TRBV15 to TRBJ2-6; TRBD1 agrees at 10 bases. The V gene end was trimmed by 6 bases and the J gene end by 0 bases; junction bases not matched to a gene: 11. Germline V gene sequence: CDR1 LNHNV, CDR2 YYDKDF (reference sequence). This CDR3 comprises 19 residues.

CDR3 DNA sequence: TGTGCCAGCAGCGTAACAGATAATTCACCCCTCCACTTT. Encoded protein: CASSVTDNSPLHF. The rearrangement joins TRBV9 to TRBJ1-6; D gene unclear. Germline CDR1 is SGDLS and CDR2 is YYNGEE. This CDR3 has 13 residues. Trimming shortened V by 1 base and J by 5 bases, and 4 bases separated the two germline ends.

This clonotype was detected only a few times. The chain combines TRBV15 with TRBJ2-4; D is unclear. CDR1 is LNHNV, CDR2 YYDKDF, per germline (reference sequence). The V gene lost 1 base and the J gene lost 3 bases, with 13 bases spanning the gap. CDR3 length: 16 amino acids. Written as DNA, the CDR3 is TGTGCCACCAGCAGAGGGCTAACAAATGACAAAAACATTCAGTACTTC. Its translation: CATSRGLTNDKNIQYF.

The table lists this clonotype with a few counts. The rearrangement joins TRBV2 to TRBJ1-6; tentatively, D is TRBD1 (5 bases). Trimming shortened V by 3 bases and J by 5 bases, and 11 bases separated the two germline ends. In germline, CDR1 is SNHLY, CDR2 FYNNEI. The CDR3 totals 15 residues. The CDR3 sequence: CASSDSRAHNSPLHF. The CDR3 coding sequence is TGTGCCAGCAGTGACTCCAGGGCCCATAATTCACCCCTCCACTTT.

Notes on this clonotype: Relative to the germline gene, one junction end is altered; a read error may explain this. This chain uses TRBV7-7 with TRBJ2-3, with 8 bases that match TRBD2. Germline lookup yields CDR1 SSHAT and CDR2 FNYEAQ (reference sequence). The CDR3 sequence is 15 residues long. CDR3 region: CASSPGTSRTDTQYF. The CDR3 DNA sequence: TGTGCTAGCAGCCCCGGGACTAGTCGCACAGATACGCAGTATTTT. Full variable domain (remainder filled in from reference TRBV7-7 and TRBJ2-3): GAGVSQSPRYKVTKRGQDVTLRCDPISSHATLYWYQQALGQGPEFLTYFNYEAQPDKSGLPSDRFSAERPEGSISTLTIQRTEQRDSAMYRCASSPGTSRTDTQYFGPGTRLTVL.